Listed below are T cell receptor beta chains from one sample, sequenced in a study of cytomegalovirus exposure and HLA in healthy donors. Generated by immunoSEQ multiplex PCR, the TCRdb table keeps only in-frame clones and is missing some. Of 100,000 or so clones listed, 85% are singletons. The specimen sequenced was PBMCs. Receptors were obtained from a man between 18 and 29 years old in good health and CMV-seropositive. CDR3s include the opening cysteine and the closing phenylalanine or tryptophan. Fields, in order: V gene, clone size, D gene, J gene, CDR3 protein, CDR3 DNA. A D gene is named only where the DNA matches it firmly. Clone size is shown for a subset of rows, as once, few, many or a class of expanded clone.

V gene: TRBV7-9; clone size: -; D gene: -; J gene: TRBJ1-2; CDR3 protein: CASSRDSNYGYTF; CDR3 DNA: TGTGCCAGCAGCCGCGACAGCAACTATGGCTACACCTTC
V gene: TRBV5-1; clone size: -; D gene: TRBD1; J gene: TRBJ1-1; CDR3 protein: CASSWSGQGNTEAFF; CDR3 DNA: TGCGCCAGCAGCTGGAGCGGACAGGGGAACACTGAAGCTTTCTTT
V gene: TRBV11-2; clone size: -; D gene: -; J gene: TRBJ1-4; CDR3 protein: CASSPEGGQRANEKLFF; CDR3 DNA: TGTGCCAGCAGCCCTGAGGGGGGGCAACGGGCTAATGAAAAACTGTTTTTT
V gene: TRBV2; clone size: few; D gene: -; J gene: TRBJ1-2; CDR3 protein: CASRGEAETLGGYTF; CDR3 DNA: TGTGCCAGCAGGGGGGAGGCCGAGACGTTGGGGGGCTACACCTTC
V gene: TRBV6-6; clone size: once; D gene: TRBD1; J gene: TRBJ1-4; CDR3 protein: CASSLGQGDEKLFF; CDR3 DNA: TGTGCCAGCAGTTTAGGACAGGGTGACGAAAAACTGTTTTTT
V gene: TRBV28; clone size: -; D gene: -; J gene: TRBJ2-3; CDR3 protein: CASSLSGTSTDTQYF; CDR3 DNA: TGTGCCAGCAGTTTATCGGGTACTAGCACAGATACGCAGTATTTT
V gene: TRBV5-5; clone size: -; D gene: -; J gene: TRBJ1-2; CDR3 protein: CASTLGGDNYGYTF; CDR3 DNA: TGTGCCAGCACCCTGGGAGGGGATAACTATGGCTACACCTTC
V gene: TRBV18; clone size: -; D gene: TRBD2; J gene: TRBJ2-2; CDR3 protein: CASSPIHSLAENTGELFF; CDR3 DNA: TGTGCCAGCTCACCAATTCACTCCCTAGCGGAGAACACCGGGGAGCTGTTTTTT
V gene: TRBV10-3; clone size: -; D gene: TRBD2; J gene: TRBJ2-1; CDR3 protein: CAISEHTSGTDEQFF; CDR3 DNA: TGTGCCATCAGTGAGCATACTAGCGGGACCGATGAGCAGTTCTTC
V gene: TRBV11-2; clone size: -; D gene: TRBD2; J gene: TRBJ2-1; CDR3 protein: CASSSSGSSYNEQFF; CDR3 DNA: TGTGCCAGCAGCTCGAGCGGGAGCTCCTACAATGAGCAGTTCTTC
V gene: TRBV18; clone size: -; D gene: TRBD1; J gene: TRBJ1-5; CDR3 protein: CASSPGGPSNQPQHF; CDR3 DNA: TGTGCCAGCTCCCCAGGGGGCCCTAGCAATCAGCCCCAGCATTTT
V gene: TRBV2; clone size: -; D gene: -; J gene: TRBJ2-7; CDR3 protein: CASSGSYEQYF; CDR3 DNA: TGTGCCAGCAGTGGCAGCTACGAGCAGTACTTC
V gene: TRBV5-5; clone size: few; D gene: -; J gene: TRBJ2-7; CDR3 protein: CASSLGQKYEQYF; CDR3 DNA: TGTGCCAGCAGCTTGGGACAGAAATACGAGCAGTACTTC
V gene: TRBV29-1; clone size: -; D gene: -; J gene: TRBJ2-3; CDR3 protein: CSVPRDFSTDTQYF; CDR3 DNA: TGCAGCGTGCCCCGGGATTTTAGCACAGATACGCAGTATTTT
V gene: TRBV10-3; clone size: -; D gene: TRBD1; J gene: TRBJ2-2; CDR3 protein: CAISDRGTGELFF; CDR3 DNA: TGTGCCATCAGTGACAGGGGGACCGGGGAGCTGTTTTTT
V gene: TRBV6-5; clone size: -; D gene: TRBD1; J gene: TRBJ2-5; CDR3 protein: CASSYRDRGGETQYF; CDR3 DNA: TGTGCCAGCAGTTACAGGGACAGGGGTGGGGAGACCCAGTACTTC
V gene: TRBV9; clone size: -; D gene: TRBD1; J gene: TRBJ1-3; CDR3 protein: CASSERDRAAGNTIYF; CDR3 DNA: TGTGCCAGCAGCGAGAGAGACAGGGCGGCTGGAAACACCATATATTTT
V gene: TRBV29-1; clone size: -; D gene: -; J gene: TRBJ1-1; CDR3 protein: CSGSTERDTGMVAFF; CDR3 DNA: TGCAGCGGCTCTACCGAACGAGACACCGGGATGGTAGCTTTCTTT
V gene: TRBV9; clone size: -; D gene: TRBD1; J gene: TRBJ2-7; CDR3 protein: CASSDGTGTYEQYF; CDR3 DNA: TGTGCCAGCAGCGACGGGACAGGGACGTACGAGCAGTACTTC
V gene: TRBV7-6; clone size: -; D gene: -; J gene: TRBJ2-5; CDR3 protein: CASSQGRGNQETQYF; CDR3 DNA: TGTGCCAGCAGCCAGGGTCGCGGGAACCAAGAGACCCAGTACTTC
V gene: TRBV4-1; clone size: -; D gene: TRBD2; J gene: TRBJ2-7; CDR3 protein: CASSQEGGKIVGHQYF; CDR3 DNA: TGCGCCAGCAGCCAAGAGGGGGGGAAAATCGTAGGGCATCAGTACTTC
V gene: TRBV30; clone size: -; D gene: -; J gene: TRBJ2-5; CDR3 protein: CAWSEAGWTQYF; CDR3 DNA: TGTGCCTGGAGTGAGGCGGGATGGACCCAGTACTTC
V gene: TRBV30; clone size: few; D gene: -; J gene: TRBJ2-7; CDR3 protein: CAWRSRETGLNEQYF; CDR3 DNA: TGTGCCTGGAGATCCCGAGAGACAGGTTTAAACGAGCAGTACTTC
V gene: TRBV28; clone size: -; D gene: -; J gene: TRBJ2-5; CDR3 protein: CASSSTLEASKETQYF; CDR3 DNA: TGTGCCAGCAGTTCAACACTGGAGGCGAGCAAAGAGACCCAGTACTTC